The rows below give T cell receptor beta chains drawn from one sample of a study of cytomegalovirus exposure and HLA in healthy donors. The repertoire was sequenced with immunoSEQ multiplex PCR; TCRdb's copy has only in-frame clones and lacks some. The table has 45,000 to 65,000 clones, roughly 80% seen once. Sequenced sample: PBMCs. The origin of the receptors is a woman between 35 and 50 years old in good health and CMV-seropositive. Each CDR3 is given with its conserved first and last residue. The D gene is left open where the match is weak. Not every row has a clone size; where given, it reads once, few, many or a size class.

clone_size: once; j_call: TRBJ1-2; v_call: TRBV15; d_call: NA; cdr3_nt: TGTGCCACCAGCAGAGAGGAAGGAGACGGCTACACCTTC; cdr3_aa: CATSREEGDGYTF
clone_size: NA; j_call: TRBJ2-1; v_call: TRBV6-1; d_call: TRBD2; cdr3_nt: TGTGCCAGCAGTGAAGGGAGCGGGGACCTCAGTGAGCAGTTCTTC; cdr3_aa: CASSEGSGDLSEQFF
clone_size: NA; j_call: TRBJ2-2; v_call: TRBV5-6; d_call: NA; cdr3_nt: TGTGCCAGCAGGGTGGCAGGGATTCGGACCGGGGAGCTGTTTTTT; cdr3_aa: CASRVAGIRTGELFF
clone_size: few; j_call: TRBJ1-1; v_call: TRBV5-5; d_call: NA; cdr3_nt: TGTGCCAGCAGCTTGTATCAGGTTTCATCGGTATCGTCTTTCTTT; cdr3_aa: CASSLYQVSSVSSFF
clone_size: once; j_call: TRBJ2-2; v_call: TRBV11-3; d_call: TRBD1; cdr3_nt: TGTGCCAGCAGCACACAGGGGAGTCGTGTCGGGGAGCTGTTTTTT; cdr3_aa: CASSTQGSRVGELFF
clone_size: NA; j_call: TRBJ2-5; v_call: TRBV5-4; d_call: NA; cdr3_nt: TGTGCCAGCAGCTCTGGAGAGTTTCAAGAGACCCAGTACTTC; cdr3_aa: CASSSGEFQETQYF
clone_size: NA; j_call: TRBJ2-5; v_call: TRBV4-3; d_call: TRBD2; cdr3_nt: TGCGCCAGCAGCCCCCGGAGGCTAGCGGGGACCGCAGAAGAGACCCAGTACTTC; cdr3_aa: CASSPRRLAGTAEETQYF
clone_size: NA; j_call: TRBJ1-2; v_call: TRBV4-3; d_call: TRBD1; cdr3_nt: TGCGCCAGCAGCCAGAGTTGGGGACAGATCAACTATGGCTACACCTTC; cdr3_aa: CASSQSWGQINYGYTF
clone_size: NA; j_call: TRBJ1-5; v_call: TRBV19; d_call: NA; cdr3_nt: TGTGCCAGTAGGAGGAGCAATCAGCCCCAGCATTTT; cdr3_aa: CASRRSNQPQHF
clone_size: NA; j_call: TRBJ2-1; v_call: TRBV2; d_call: NA; cdr3_nt: TGTGCCAGCAGAAGACTCGCCTCAGGGCCCAATGAGCAGTTCTTC; cdr3_aa: CASRRLASGPNEQFF
clone_size: NA; j_call: TRBJ2-2; v_call: TRBV7-9; d_call: NA; cdr3_nt: TGTGCCAGCAGCCGAACAGGAAACACCGGGGAGCTGTTTTTT; cdr3_aa: CASSRTGNTGELFF
clone_size: NA; j_call: TRBJ2-1; v_call: TRBV19; d_call: TRBD2; cdr3_nt: TGTGCCAGTAGTACCACTAGCGGGGGGGTATCCTACAATGAGCAGTTCTTC; cdr3_aa: CASSTTSGGVSYNEQFF
clone_size: NA; j_call: TRBJ2-5; v_call: TRBV2; d_call: NA; cdr3_nt: TGTGCCAGCAGTGCGGGGGAGGTGGAGACCCAGTACTTC; cdr3_aa: CASSAGEVETQYF
clone_size: NA; j_call: TRBJ2-1; v_call: TRBV5-1; d_call: TRBD2; cdr3_nt: TGCGCCAGCAGCTTGGGGGACTATTACAATGAGCAGTTCTTC; cdr3_aa: CASSLGDYYNEQFF
clone_size: NA; j_call: TRBJ1-1; v_call: TRBV18; d_call: TRBD1; cdr3_nt: TGTGCCAGCTCACCTCGGACAGGGGGTAAGGACACTGAAGCTTTCTTT; cdr3_aa: CASSPRTGGKDTEAFF
clone_size: NA; j_call: TRBJ2-2; v_call: TRBV4-3; d_call: TRBD1; cdr3_nt: TGCGCCAGCAGCCAAGAACCGCACAGGGGGGTTGCGGGGGAGCTGTTTTTT; cdr3_aa: CASSQEPHRGVAGELFF
clone_size: NA; j_call: TRBJ2-5; v_call: TRBV5-8; d_call: NA; cdr3_nt: TGTGCCAGCAGCTTGGGGCGGGCCCCGCAAGAGACCCAGTACTTC; cdr3_aa: CASSLGRAPQETQYF
clone_size: NA; j_call: TRBJ2-3; v_call: TRBV5-1; d_call: TRBD2; cdr3_nt: TGCGCCAGCAGCTTGGTTAGCGGGGAACAGGGTACGCAGTATTTT; cdr3_aa: CASSLVSGEQGTQYF
clone_size: NA; j_call: TRBJ2-5; v_call: TRBV30; d_call: NA; cdr3_nt: TGTGCCTGGAGTCGGCAGGCCCAAGAGACCCAGTACTTC; cdr3_aa: CAWSRQAQETQYF
clone_size: NA; j_call: TRBJ1-1; v_call: TRBV27; d_call: NA; cdr3_nt: TGTGCCAGCAGTTTAAGAGGGACTAACACTGAAGCTTTCTTT; cdr3_aa: CASSLRGTNTEAFF
clone_size: NA; j_call: TRBJ2-5; v_call: TRBV18; d_call: TRBD1; cdr3_nt: TGTGCCAGCTCACTACAAGAGGGACAGGGGGCAGAGACCCAGTACTTC; cdr3_aa: CASSLQEGQGAETQYF
clone_size: NA; j_call: TRBJ1-2; v_call: TRBV27; d_call: TRBD1; cdr3_nt: TGTGCCAGCAGTTCGGGGGACAGGGGGAGGAGTGGCTACACCTTC; cdr3_aa: CASSSGDRGRSGYTF
clone_size: NA; j_call: TRBJ2-7; v_call: TRBV19; d_call: NA; cdr3_nt: TGTGCCAGTAGCAAAACAGGGAGCTGGTTCAACGAGCAGTACTTC; cdr3_aa: CASSKTGSWFNEQYF
clone_size: few; j_call: TRBJ2-2; v_call: TRBV13; d_call: NA; cdr3_nt: TGTGCCAGCAGCTACGGAGGGGGACAGTCGAACACCGGGGAGCTGTTTTTT; cdr3_aa: CASSYGGGQSNTGELFF
clone_size: NA; j_call: TRBJ2-7; v_call: TRBV14; d_call: NA; cdr3_nt: TGTGCCAGCAGCATTATTTCGGTCAACGAGCAGTACTTC; cdr3_aa: CASSIISVNEQYF
clone_size: few; j_call: TRBJ2-7; v_call: TRBV7-9; d_call: NA; cdr3_nt: TGTGCCAGCAGCCCTAGGGACCGGGGGTACGAGCAGTACTTC; cdr3_aa: CASSPRDRGYEQYF
clone_size: NA; j_call: TRBJ1-3; v_call: TRBV10-2; d_call: TRBD1; cdr3_nt: TGCGCCAGCAGTGAGTCAATCGGACAGGCTGGAAACACCATATATTTT; cdr3_aa: CASSESIGQAGNTIYF
clone_size: NA; j_call: TRBJ1-4; v_call: TRBV6-1; d_call: NA; cdr3_nt: TGTGCCAGCAGTGAAGCGACCCCAGGGAGGTTAGGAACTAATGAAAAACTGTTTTTT; cdr3_aa: CASSEATPGRLGTNEKLFF
clone_size: NA; j_call: TRBJ2-6; v_call: TRBV5-1; d_call: NA; cdr3_nt: TGCGCCAGCAGCTCCTACTCTGGGGCCAACGTCCTGACTTTC; cdr3_aa: CASSSYSGANVLTF
clone_size: NA; j_call: TRBJ1-1; v_call: TRBV29-1; d_call: TRBD1; cdr3_nt: TGCAGCGTTGAGCTAGGACAGGGGGGGACTGAAGCTTTCTTT; cdr3_aa: CSVELGQGGTEAFF
clone_size: NA; j_call: TRBJ1-2; v_call: TRBV5-1; d_call: TRBD1; cdr3_nt: TGCGCCAGCAGCTTATCCGGGACAGGGTTGGGTGGCTACACCTTC; cdr3_aa: CASSLSGTGLGGYTF
clone_size: NA; j_call: TRBJ2-3; v_call: TRBV7-8; d_call: TRBD2; cdr3_nt: TGTGCCAGCAGCGTGGTAGCGGGGGGACCCTCCCTGCGCACAGATACGCAGTATTTT; cdr3_aa: CASSVVAGGPSLRTDTQYF
clone_size: NA; j_call: TRBJ2-1; v_call: TRBV4-2; d_call: NA; cdr3_nt: TGTGCCAGCCTTGGGGCAGGGTACAATGAGCAGTTCTTC; cdr3_aa: CASLGAGYNEQFF
clone_size: NA; j_call: TRBJ2-2; v_call: TRBV11-2; d_call: NA; cdr3_nt: TGTGCCAGCAGCTTAGCGGGTTCGCCCGGGGAGCTGTTTTTT; cdr3_aa: CASSLAGSPGELFF
clone_size: once; j_call: TRBJ1-4; v_call: TRBV27; d_call: NA; cdr3_nt: TGTGCCAGCAGTTTGGGGGGGTTCGATGAAAAACTGTTTTTT; cdr3_aa: CASSLGGFDEKLFF
clone_size: NA; j_call: TRBJ1-1; v_call: TRBV19; d_call: TRBD1; cdr3_nt: TGCGCCAGTAGTTCCTCCGGGACAGGGTTTGGGGCTTTCTTT; cdr3_aa: CASSSSGTGFGAFF
clone_size: NA; j_call: TRBJ2-5; v_call: TRBV29-1; d_call: TRBD2; cdr3_nt: TGCAGCGTTGACAAGCGGGGGCGGGGGGAGACCCAGTACTTC; cdr3_aa: CSVDKRGRGETQYF
clone_size: NA; j_call: TRBJ2-7; v_call: TRBV4-1; d_call: NA; cdr3_nt: TGCGCCAGCAGCGTCCAGGGAAAGGGCTACGAGCAGTACTTC; cdr3_aa: CASSVQGKGYEQYF
clone_size: NA; j_call: TRBJ1-3; v_call: TRBV2; d_call: TRBD1; cdr3_nt: TGTGCCAGCAGGGCACAGGGGAGAGCTGGAAACACCATATATTTT; cdr3_aa: CASRAQGRAGNTIYF
clone_size: NA; j_call: TRBJ2-2; v_call: TRBV14; d_call: NA; cdr3_nt: TGTGCCAGCAGCCCCCGGAGGGGGAACACCGGGGAGCTGTTTTTT; cdr3_aa: CASSPRRGNTGELFF
clone_size: NA; j_call: TRBJ1-6; v_call: TRBV5-6; d_call: TRBD1; cdr3_nt: TGTGCCAGCAGCCGACAGGGAGGTTCACCCCTCCACTTT; cdr3_aa: CASSRQGGSPLHF
clone_size: NA; j_call: TRBJ1-1; v_call: TRBV4-1; d_call: NA; cdr3_nt: TGCGCCAGCAGCCAACCAGGGAAGAACACTGAAGCTTTCTTT; cdr3_aa: CASSQPGKNTEAFF
clone_size: NA; j_call: TRBJ2-7; v_call: TRBV20-1; d_call: NA; cdr3_nt: TGCAGTGCCCAAGGGGCCATCGAGCAGTACTTC; cdr3_aa: CSAQGAIEQYF
clone_size: NA; j_call: TRBJ2-1; v_call: TRBV11-2; d_call: NA; cdr3_nt: TGTGCCAGCAGCCGTAGCGGCGGACCGTACAATGAGCAGTTCTTC; cdr3_aa: CASSRSGGPYNEQFF
clone_size: few; j_call: TRBJ2-5; v_call: TRBV5-1; d_call: NA; cdr3_nt: TGCGCCAGCAGCCCGGGGACTTTTAAAGAGACCCAGTACTTC; cdr3_aa: CASSPGTFKETQYF
clone_size: NA; j_call: TRBJ2-4; v_call: TRBV10-2; d_call: NA; cdr3_nt: TGCGCCAGCAGTCCGGGTCTCAGTGGCGAAAACATTCAGTACTTC; cdr3_aa: CASSPGLSGENIQYF
clone_size: NA; j_call: TRBJ1-2; v_call: TRBV18; d_call: NA; cdr3_nt: TGTGCCAGCTCACCACCGACAGAGACTAACTATGGCTACACCTTC; cdr3_aa: CASSPPTETNYGYTF
clone_size: few; j_call: TRBJ2-3; v_call: TRBV11-2; d_call: TRBD1; cdr3_nt: TGTGCCAGCAGCCCAAGCGACTGGACACAGGGGAAGGCAGATACGCAGTATTTT; cdr3_aa: CASSPSDWTQGKADTQYF
clone_size: NA; j_call: TRBJ1-4; v_call: TRBV2; d_call: NA; cdr3_nt: TGTGCCAGCAGTGGTCCAGGCCGGGGGGAAAAACTGTTTTTT; cdr3_aa: CASSGPGRGEKLFF